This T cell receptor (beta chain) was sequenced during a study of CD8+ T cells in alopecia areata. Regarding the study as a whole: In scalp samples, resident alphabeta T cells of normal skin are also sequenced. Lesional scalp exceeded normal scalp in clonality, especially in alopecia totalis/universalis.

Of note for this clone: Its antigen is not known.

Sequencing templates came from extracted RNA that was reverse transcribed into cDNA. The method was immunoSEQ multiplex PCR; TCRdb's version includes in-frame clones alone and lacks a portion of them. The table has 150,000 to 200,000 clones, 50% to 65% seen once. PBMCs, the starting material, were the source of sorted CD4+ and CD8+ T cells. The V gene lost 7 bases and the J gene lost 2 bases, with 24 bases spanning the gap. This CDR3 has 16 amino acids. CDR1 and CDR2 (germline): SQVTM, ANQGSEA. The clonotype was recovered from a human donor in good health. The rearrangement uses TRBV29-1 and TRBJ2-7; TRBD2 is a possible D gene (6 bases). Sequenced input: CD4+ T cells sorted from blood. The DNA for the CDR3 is TGCAGCGCCCTCAAGGGGATGGCGGGAACCGCCTACGAGCAGTACTTC. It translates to CSALKGMAGTAYEQYF.